The entry that follows covers one T cell receptor (beta chain) sequence. The data belong to a study of PD-L1 blockade in urothelial cancer. Study details: Most of the 29 patients were men with bladder-origin urothelial cancer. A median blood sample held approximately 140,000 T cells and more than 80,000 unique TCRs.

Time point of the sample: pretreatment peripheral blood. Pretreatment and on-treatment samples were taken, numbering 1 to 8 per patient. Profiling relied on immunoSEQ multiplex PCR, and the TCRdb table lists in-frame clones only, not all of them. This sample yields tens of thousands of clones, of which 70% to 90% are seen a single time; roughly 0.97% belongs to the top ten. The CDR3 contains 16 residues. CDR1 and CDR2 from the germline V gene are LNHDA and SQIVND (reference sequence). Trimming removed 4 bases at V and 5 bases at J, with 17 bases between. This receptor was taken from a woman older than 75 with urothelial cancer. The chain is built from TRBV19 and TRBJ2-2, with D maybe TRBD2 (6 bases). The material sequenced was PBMCs, taken around atezolizumab (anti-PD-L1) treatment. DNA of the CDR3: TGTGCCAGTAGTACCCCGACTAGAGCGTATACCGGGGAGCTGTTTTTT. Translated, it gives CASSTPTRAYTGELFF. Full variable domain (missing parts from reference TRBV19 and TRBJ2-2): DGGITQSPKYLFRKEGQNVTLSCEQNLNHDAMYWYRQDPGQGLRLIYYSQIVNDFQKGDIAEGYSVSREKKESFPLTVTSAQKNPTAFYLCASSTPTRAYTGELFFGEGSRLTVL.